The clone carrying this T cell receptor (beta chain) has only a few counts. The antigen is undetermined. The data derive from a study of identical twins. Through template switching, a universal primer site was introduced, and the cDNA contained unique molecular identifiers. TCRdb reprocessed the 5' RACE reads via MiXCR and lists one record per CDR3 protein. Here the sample spans around 300,000 distinct CDR3 sequences, roughly 8.6% being singletons. This CDR3 contains 16 residues. The ends lost 1 base at V and 0 bases at J; junction bases unmatched: 3. Study-wide results and caveats: Compared with unrelated sharing, twin-shared out-of-frame alpha sequences had more low-probability sequences.

This sample was also put to use in a study of yellow fever vaccine responses in identical twins. That paper adds: Reported findings indicate that twins' vaccine T cell responses seemed partially convergent, partially personalized.

The clonotype originates from a woman between 18 and 29 years old in good health. The rearrangement links TRBV12-3 or TRBV12-4 to TRBJ1-3, with 7 positions matching TRBD1. Sequences were obtained from memory (CD45RO+) T cells sorted from blood. CDR3 sequence: CASSLGQGRSGNTIYF. CDR3 coding DNA: TGTGCCAGCAGTTTAGGACAGGGTCGCTCTGGAAACACCATATATTTT.